This TCR beta chain was sequenced during a study of shared clonotypes between healthy human individuals. The CDR3 runs to 15 residues. Trimming shortened V by 0 bases and J by 3 bases, and 11 bases separated the two germline ends. CDR1 WSHSY and CDR2 SAAADI come from the germline V gene. Methods used by the authors: Sequence data from immunoSEQ were junction-only and lacked quality scores; consequently, filtering differed. Only in-frame clones appear in the TCRdb table, and some are missing; sequencing was by immunoSEQ multiplex PCR. V and J calls and clone size are as listed in that table; D and trimming were resolved from the DNA. Among 550,000 to 600,000 clones, roughly 98% were seen once, and the ten largest hold 0.3%. CD8 cells classed as naive were CD45RO-negative and positively selected for CCR7, excluding terminally differentiated effector memory CD45RA+ cells.

The J gene is TRBJ1-2, the V gene TRBV10-2; D call uncertain. This sequence was found in a man aged 25-40 years in good health. Sequencing used naive CD8+ T cells sorted from blood. The DNA of the CDR3 is TGCGCCAGCAGTGAGTCGTTTGAGGCGGACTATGGCTACACCTTC. It is translated as CASSESFEADYGYTF.